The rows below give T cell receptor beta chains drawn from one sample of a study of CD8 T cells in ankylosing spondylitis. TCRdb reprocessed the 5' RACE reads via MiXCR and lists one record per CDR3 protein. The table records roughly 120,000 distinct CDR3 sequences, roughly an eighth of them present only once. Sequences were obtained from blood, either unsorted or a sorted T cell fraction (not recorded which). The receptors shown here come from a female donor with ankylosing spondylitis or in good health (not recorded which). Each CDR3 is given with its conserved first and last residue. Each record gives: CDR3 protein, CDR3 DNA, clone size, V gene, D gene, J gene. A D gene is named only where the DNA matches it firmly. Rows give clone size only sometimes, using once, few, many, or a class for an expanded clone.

CDR3aa: CASSLEAGYTDTQYF
CDR3nt: TGTGCCAGCAGCTTAGAGGCGGGATACACAGATACGCAGTATTTT
abundance: .
v_gene: TRBV7-2
d_gene: .
j_gene: TRBJ2-3

CDR3aa: CSVGGDRGHNEQFF
CDR3nt: TGCAGCGTGGGGGGGGACAGGGGGCACAATGAGCAGTTCTTC
abundance: many
v_gene: TRBV29-1
d_gene: TRBD1
j_gene: TRBJ2-1

CDR3aa: CASSLWGYNEQFF
CDR3nt: TGTGCCAGCAGTTTGTGGGGATACAATGAGCAGTTCTTC
abundance: few
v_gene: TRBV6-2/TRBV6-3
d_gene: .
j_gene: TRBJ2-1

CDR3aa: CSARDGQGLESPLHF
CDR3nt: TGCAGTGCTAGAGATGGTCAGGGTCTAGAGTCACCCCTCCACTTT
abundance: .
v_gene: TRBV20-1
d_gene: .
j_gene: TRBJ1-6

CDR3aa: CASSENTPTIYEQYF
CDR3nt: TGTGCCAGCAGCGAAAACACCCCTACCATCTACGAGCAGTACTTC
abundance: few
v_gene: TRBV2
d_gene: .
j_gene: TRBJ2-7

CDR3aa: CSAPPGQGTYEQYF
CDR3nt: TGCAGTGCCCCCCCGGGACAGGGTACCTACGAGCAGTACTTC
abundance: many
v_gene: TRBV20-1
d_gene: TRBD1
j_gene: TRBJ2-7

CDR3aa: CASSLWGYGELFF
CDR3nt: TGTGCCAGCAGCTTGTGGGGATACGGGGAGCTGTTTTTT
abundance: many
v_gene: TRBV5-5
d_gene: .
j_gene: TRBJ2-2

CDR3aa: CASSWGRDSANTGELFF
CDR3nt: TGCGCCAGCAGCTGGGGTAGAGACTCTGCGAACACCGGGGAGCTGTTTTTT
abundance: .
v_gene: TRBV5-1
d_gene: .
j_gene: TRBJ2-2

CDR3aa: CASSLTGGSETQYF
CDR3nt: TGTGCCAGCAGCTTAACAGGGGGAAGCGAGACCCAGTACTTC
abundance: many
v_gene: TRBV7-3
d_gene: .
j_gene: TRBJ2-5

CDR3aa: CASRPVGSYGYTF
CDR3nt: TGTGCCAGCAGACCCGTAGGCAGCTATGGCTACACCTTC
abundance: many
v_gene: TRBV6-1
d_gene: .
j_gene: TRBJ1-2

CDR3aa: CASSLRQDMNTEAFF
CDR3nt: TGCGCCAGCAGCTTGCGTCAGGACATGAACACTGAAGCTTTCTTT
abundance: .
v_gene: TRBV5-1
d_gene: .
j_gene: TRBJ1-1

CDR3aa: CATSSGTSGGLDTQYF
CDR3nt: TGTGCCACCAGCAGTGGTACTAGCGGGGGGTTAGATACGCAGTATTTT
abundance: .
v_gene: TRBV15
d_gene: TRBD2
j_gene: TRBJ2-3

CDR3aa: CASSLDRADGYTF
CDR3nt: TGCGCCAGCAGCTTGGACCGAGCCGATGGCTACACCTTC
abundance: .
v_gene: TRBV5-1
d_gene: .
j_gene: TRBJ1-2

CDR3aa: CASSPLAGNTDTQYF
CDR3nt: TGTGCCAGCAGTCCTTTGGCGGGAAACACAGATACGCAGTATTTT
abundance: many
v_gene: TRBV6-4
d_gene: .
j_gene: TRBJ2-3

CDR3aa: CSARDSLGLAVEQYF
CDR3nt: TGCAGTGCTAGAGATAGTTTGGGACTAGCAGTTGAGCAGTACTTC
abundance: many
v_gene: TRBV20-1
d_gene: TRBD2
j_gene: TRBJ2-7

CDR3aa: CSVKPEPYEQYF
CDR3nt: TGCAGTGTTAAGCCTGAACCCTACGAGCAGTACTTC
abundance: many
v_gene: TRBV20-1
d_gene: .
j_gene: TRBJ2-7

CDR3aa: CSVGGGRTDTQYF
CDR3nt: TGCAGCGTTGGTGGGGGCCGCACAGATACGCAGTATTTT
abundance: few
v_gene: TRBV29-1
d_gene: .
j_gene: TRBJ2-3

CDR3aa: CASTREQGRTEAFF
CDR3nt: TGCGCCAGCACCAGGGAGCAGGGGAGGACTGAAGCTTTCTTT
abundance: many
v_gene: TRBV5-1
d_gene: .
j_gene: TRBJ1-1

CDR3aa: CASRRSQETQYF
CDR3nt: TGTGCCAGCAGGCGTAGCCAAGAGACCCAGTACTTC
abundance: .
v_gene: TRBV12-3/TRBV12-4
d_gene: .
j_gene: TRBJ2-5

CDR3aa: CASRHGTSPDTQYF
CDR3nt: TGTGCCAGCAGACACGGGACTAGTCCTGATACGCAGTATTTT
abundance: .
v_gene: TRBV12-3/TRBV12-4
d_gene: TRBD2
j_gene: TRBJ2-3

CDR3aa: CSTSETGGGYEQYF
CDR3nt: TGCAGCACCTCGGAGACAGGGGGAGGTTACGAGCAGTACTTC
abundance: few
v_gene: TRBV29-1
d_gene: TRBD1
j_gene: TRBJ2-7

CDR3aa: CASSRNSGQGARGYTF
CDR3nt: TGTGCCAGCAGTCGGAATTCGGGACAGGGGGCGCGTGGCTACACCTTC
abundance: .
v_gene: TRBV12-3/TRBV12-4
d_gene: TRBD1
j_gene: TRBJ1-2

CDR3aa: CASAKREVSNEQFF
CDR3nt: TGTGCCAGCGCGAAGCGGGAGGTCTCCAATGAGCAGTTCTTC
abundance: .
v_gene: TRBV6-1
d_gene: TRBD2
j_gene: TRBJ2-1

CDR3aa: CASSTDRVDGTEAFF
CDR3nt: TGTGCCAGCAGTACCGACAGGGTGGACGGCACTGAAGCTTTCTTT
abundance: few
v_gene: TRBV27
d_gene: TRBD1
j_gene: TRBJ1-1

CDR3aa: CSASPWGKKRGGQETQYF
CDR3nt: TGCAGTGCTAGTCCCTGGGGGAAAAAGCGGGGAGGACAAGAGACCCAGTACTTC
abundance: many
v_gene: TRBV20-1
d_gene: TRBD2
j_gene: TRBJ2-5

CDR3aa: CASTEGDREVNEQYF
CDR3nt: TGTGCCAGCACCGAGGGGGACAGGGAAGTCAACGAGCAGTACTTC
abundance: .
v_gene: TRBV7-9
d_gene: TRBD1
j_gene: TRBJ2-7